This TCR beta chain was found in a study of CD8+ T cells in alopecia areata. Findings and caveats of the study: Normal-skin resident alphabeta T cells also appear among scalp sample sequences. Relative to mice, TCR sharing across patients was less clear, a difference possibly HLA-related.

Remarks on this clone: What it binds is not known.

The authors extracted RNA and reverse transcribed it into cDNA as the sequencing template. Here immunoSEQ multiplex PCR was the method, and the copy in TCRdb shows in-frame clones only, minus some. Of some 200,000 clones in the sample, about 60% were seen once. The CDR3 has 16 amino acids. Trimming cost V 4 bases and J 0 bases, with 13 bases left between them. From germline, CDR1 is MNHNS and CDR2 SASEGT. This clonotype originated in a human donor with alopecia areata. The specimen comprised CD4+ T cells sorted from blood, sampled at week 0. V usage is TRBV6-1 and J usage is TRBJ1-5, with a possible D match to TRBD1 (5 bases). Here the CDR3 reads CASSAFGTGSNQPQHF. The CDR3 nucleotides read TGTGCCAGCAGTGCTTTTGGGACGGGTAGCAATCAGCCCCAGCATTTT.